This TCR beta chain was sequenced for a study of blood T cell repertoires in COVID-19. Study as a whole: Samples taken during acute and convalescent COVID-19 were collected in the United States, Italy and Spain.

Across 20 to 25 US areas, participants ranged in age from about 18 to 90 years. Clinical histories supplied by participants themselves formed the basis of cohort assignment. Each recovered donor of Cohort 3 presented with two negative PCRs, clearance, or symptom resolution. The germline CDR1 and CDR2 sequences are MNHEY and SMNVEV (reference sequence). With 5 bases clipped from V and 8 bases from J, the junction kept 8 bases outside the gene matches. This CDR3 has 13 residues. Using immunoSEQ multiplex PCR, the repertoire was profiled, and TCRdb retains in-frame clones only, with some absent. The sample has fewer than 400,000 clones, around 90% seen once. This clone has just a few counts.

Specimen: PBMCs or T cells enriched from blood (not recorded which). The clonotype comes from a woman aged 18-35 years who had recovered from COVID-19. The gene calls are TRBV27 and TRBJ1-2, with 7 bases fitting TRBD1. The CDR3 region has the DNA TGTGCCAGCAGTGAGGACAGGTTTCGGGGCTACACCTTC. The encoded protein is CASSEDRFRGYTF.